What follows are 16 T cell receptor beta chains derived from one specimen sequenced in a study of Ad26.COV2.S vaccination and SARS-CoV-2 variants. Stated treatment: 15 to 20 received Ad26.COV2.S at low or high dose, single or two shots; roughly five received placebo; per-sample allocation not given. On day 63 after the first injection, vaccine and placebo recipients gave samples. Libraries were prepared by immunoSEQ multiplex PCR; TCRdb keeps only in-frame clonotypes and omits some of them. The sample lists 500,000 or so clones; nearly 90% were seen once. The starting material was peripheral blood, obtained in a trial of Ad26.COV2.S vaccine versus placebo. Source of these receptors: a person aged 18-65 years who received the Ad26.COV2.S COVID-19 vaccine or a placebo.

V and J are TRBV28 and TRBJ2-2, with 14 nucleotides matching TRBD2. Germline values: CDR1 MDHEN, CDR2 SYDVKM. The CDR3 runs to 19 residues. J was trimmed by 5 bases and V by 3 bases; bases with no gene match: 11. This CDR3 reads CASSFGLAGGKGWTGELFF. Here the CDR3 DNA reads TGTGCCAGCAGTTTCGGACTAGCGGGAGGTAAAGGTTGGACCGGGGAGCTGTTTTTT.

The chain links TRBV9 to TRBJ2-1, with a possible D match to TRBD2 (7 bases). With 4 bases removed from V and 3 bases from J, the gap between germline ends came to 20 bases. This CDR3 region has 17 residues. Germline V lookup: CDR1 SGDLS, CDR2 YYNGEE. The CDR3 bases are TGTGCCAGCAGCCCACCGCCGGGGGCTAGCGGCTACAATGAGCAGTTCTTC. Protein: CASSPPPGASGYNEQFF.

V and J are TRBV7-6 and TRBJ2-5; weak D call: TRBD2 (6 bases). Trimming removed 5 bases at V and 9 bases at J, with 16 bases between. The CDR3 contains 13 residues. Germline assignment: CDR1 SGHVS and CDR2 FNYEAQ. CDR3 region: CASSLLGGSPQYF. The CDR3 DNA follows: TGTGCCAGCAGCCTCCTGGGGGGATCTCCCCAGTACTTC.

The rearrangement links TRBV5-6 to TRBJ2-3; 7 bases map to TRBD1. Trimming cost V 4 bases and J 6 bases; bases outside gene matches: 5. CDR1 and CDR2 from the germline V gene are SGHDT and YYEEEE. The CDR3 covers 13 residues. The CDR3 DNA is TGTGCCAGCAGCCCCGGGACAGTCGATACGCAGTATTTT. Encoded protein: CASSPGTVDTQYF.

The CDR3 DNA sequence: TGTGCCAGCACTTTCTCTCCCGGGGAGCTGTTTTTT. This codes for CASTFSPGELFF. The chain has TRBV2 and TRBJ2-2; no definite D call. V was pared by 7 bases and J by 6 bases, with 9 bases between. The CDR3 extends over 12 amino acids. The V gene's germline CDR1 is SNHLY and CDR2 FYNNEI.

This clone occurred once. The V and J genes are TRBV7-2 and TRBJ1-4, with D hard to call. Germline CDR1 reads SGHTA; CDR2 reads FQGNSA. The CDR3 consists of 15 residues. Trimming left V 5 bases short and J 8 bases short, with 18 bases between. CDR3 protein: CASSLPNGVGEKLFF. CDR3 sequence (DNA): TGTGCCAGCAGCCTCCCGAATGGGGTTGGGGAAAAACTGTTTTTT.

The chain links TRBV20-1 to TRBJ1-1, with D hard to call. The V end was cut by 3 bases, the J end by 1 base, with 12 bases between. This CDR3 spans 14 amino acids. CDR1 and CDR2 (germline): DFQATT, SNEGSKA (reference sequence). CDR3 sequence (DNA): TGCAGTGCTAGTCCGGGCCGGAGGAACACTGAAGCTTTCTTT. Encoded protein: CSASPGRRNTEAFF.

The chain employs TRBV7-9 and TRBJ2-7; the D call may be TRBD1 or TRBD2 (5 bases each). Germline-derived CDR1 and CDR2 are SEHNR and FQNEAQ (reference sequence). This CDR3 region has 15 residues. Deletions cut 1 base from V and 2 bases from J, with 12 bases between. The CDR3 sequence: CASSLVGGTTYEQYV. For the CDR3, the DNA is TGTGCCAGCAGCTTAGTGGGTGGGACGACCTACGAGCAGTACGTC.

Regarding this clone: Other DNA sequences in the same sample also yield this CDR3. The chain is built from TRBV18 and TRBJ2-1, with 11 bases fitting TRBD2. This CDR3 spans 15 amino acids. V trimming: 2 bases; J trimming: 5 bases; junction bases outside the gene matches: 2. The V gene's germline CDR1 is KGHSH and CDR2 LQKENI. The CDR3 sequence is CASSPTLAGDNEQFF. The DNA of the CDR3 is TGTGCCAGCTCACCAACACTAGCGGGAGACAATGAGCAGTTCTTC. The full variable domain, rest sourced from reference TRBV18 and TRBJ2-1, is NAGVMQNPRHLVRRRGQEARLRCSPMKGHSHVYWYRQLPEEGLKFMVYLQKENIIDESGMPKERFSAEFPKEGPSILRIQQVVRGDSAAYFCASSPTLAGDNEQFFGPGTRLTVL.

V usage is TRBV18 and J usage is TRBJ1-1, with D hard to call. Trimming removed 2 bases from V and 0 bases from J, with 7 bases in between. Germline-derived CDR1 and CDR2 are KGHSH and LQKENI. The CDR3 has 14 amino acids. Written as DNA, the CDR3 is TGTGCCAGCTCACCAGGCATCATGAACACTGAAGCTTTCTTT. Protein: CASSPGIMNTEAFF.

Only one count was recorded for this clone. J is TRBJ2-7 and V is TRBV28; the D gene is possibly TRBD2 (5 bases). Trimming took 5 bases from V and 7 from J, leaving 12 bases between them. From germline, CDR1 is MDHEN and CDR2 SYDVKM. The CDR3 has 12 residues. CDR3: CASSLLAREQYF. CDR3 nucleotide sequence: TGTGCCAGCAGTCTCTTAGCGCGGGAGCAGTACTTC. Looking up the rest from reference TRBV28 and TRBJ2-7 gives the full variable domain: DVKVTQSSRYLVKRTGEKVFLECVQDMDHENMFWYRQDPGLGLRLIYFSYDVKMKEKGDIPEGYSVSREKKERFSLILESASTNQTSMYLCASSLLAREQYFGPGTRLTVT.

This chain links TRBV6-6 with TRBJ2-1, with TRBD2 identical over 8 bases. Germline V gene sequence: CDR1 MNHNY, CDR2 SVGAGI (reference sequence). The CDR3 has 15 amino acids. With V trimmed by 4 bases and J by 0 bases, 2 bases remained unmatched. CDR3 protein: CASSLLAASYNEQFF. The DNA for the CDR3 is TGTGCCAGCAGTTTACTAGCGGCCTCCTACAATGAGCAGTTCTTC.

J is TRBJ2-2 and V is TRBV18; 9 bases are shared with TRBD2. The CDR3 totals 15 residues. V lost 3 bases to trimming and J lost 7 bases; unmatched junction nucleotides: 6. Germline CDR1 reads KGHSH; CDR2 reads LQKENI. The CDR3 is CASSPVAGVDGELFF. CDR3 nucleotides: TGTGCCAGCTCACCCGTAGCGGGAGTGGACGGGGAGCTGTTTTTT.

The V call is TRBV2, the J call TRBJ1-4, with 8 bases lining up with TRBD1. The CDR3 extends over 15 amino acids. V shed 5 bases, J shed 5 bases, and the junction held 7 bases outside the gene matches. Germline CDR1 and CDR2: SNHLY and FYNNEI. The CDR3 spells CASSRWTGINEKLFF. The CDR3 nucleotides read TGTGCCAGCAGTCGTTGGACAGGGATAAATGAAAAACTGTTTTTT. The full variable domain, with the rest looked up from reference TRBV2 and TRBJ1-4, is EPEVTQTPSHQVTQMGQEVILRCVPISNHLYFYWYRQILGQKVEFLVSFYNNEISEKSEIFDDQFSVERPDGSNFTLKIRSTKLEDSAMYFCASSRWTGINEKLFFGSGTQLSVL.

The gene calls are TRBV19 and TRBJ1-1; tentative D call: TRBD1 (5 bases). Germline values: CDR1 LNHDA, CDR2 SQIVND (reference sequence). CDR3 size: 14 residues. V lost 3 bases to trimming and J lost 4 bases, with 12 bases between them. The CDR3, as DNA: TGTGCCAGTAGTATCCGGGACTCACTCACTGAAGCTTTCTTT. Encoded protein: CASSIRDSLTEAFF.

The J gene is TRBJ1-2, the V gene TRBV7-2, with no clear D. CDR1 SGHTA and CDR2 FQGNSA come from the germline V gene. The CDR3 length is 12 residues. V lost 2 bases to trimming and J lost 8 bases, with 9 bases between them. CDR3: CASSLRRGGYTF. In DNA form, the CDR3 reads TGTGCCAGCAGCTTACGGCGAGGGGGCTACACCTTC.